The present T cell receptor (beta chain) was sequenced within a study of blood T cell repertoires in COVID-19. Germline V gene lookup returns CDR1 SNHLY and CDR2 FYNNEI. Trimming took 6 bases from V and 1 from J; bases not matched to a gene: 4. CDR3 length equals 16 residues. The assay was immunoSEQ multiplex PCR, and TCRdb's table has in-frame clones only and misses some. The sample shows over 200,000 clones, about 88% of them seen only once. The sequenced sample consisted of peripheral blood. The chain couples TRBV2 to TRBJ2-7, with 15 bases identical to TRBD2. The TCR was taken from a man aged 55 to 70 who had recovered from COVID-19. CDR3 coding DNA: TGTGCCAGCAGGGGACTAGCGGGGGGACGGTCCTACGAGCAGTACTTC. Amino acid sequence: CASRGLAGGRSYEQYF.